These T cell receptor beta chains were read from a single sample in a study of blood T cells in healthy people across ages. Each CDR3 protein is one row after TCRdb ran MiXCR on the 5' RACE reads. The sample lists 1.2 million to 1.5 million distinct CDR3 sequences, approximately 63% occurring once. Specimen: blood. These receptors were taken from a man aged 18 to 35 in good health. CDR3s include the opening cysteine and the closing phenylalanine or tryptophan. The D gene is left open where the match is weak. Only some rows state a clone size, as once, few, many or a class for expanded clones.

D,size,J,V,CDR3,DNA
NA,few,TRBJ2-7,TRBV21-1,CASSIGTGRGYEQYF,TGTGCCAGCAGCATTGGGACAGGCCGGGGCTACGAGCAGTACTTC
NA,few,TRBJ2-3,TRBV7-9,CASSLGSGQNTDTQYF,TGTGCCAGCAGCTTAGGTTCGGGACAAAACACAGATACGCAGTATTTT
NA,NA,TRBJ1-2,TRBV28,CASSPSRTADYGYTF,TGTGCCAGCAGTCCATCCCGGACAGCTGACTATGGCTACACCTTC
NA,NA,TRBJ2-2,TRBV6-2/TRBV6-3,CASSYPLGFKPNTGELFF,TGTGCCAGCAGTTACCCCCTGGGCTTCAAGCCTAACACCGGGGAGCTGTTTTTT
TRBD1,NA,TRBJ2-7,TRBV6-2/TRBV6-3,CASTNRGQYSYEQYF,TGTGCCAGCACTAACCGGGGACAGTACTCCTACGAGCAGTACTTC
TRBD2,NA,TRBJ2-1,TRBV7-2,CASSRRDYNYNEQFF,TGTGCCAGCAGCCGCCGGGACTACAACTACAATGAGCAGTTCTTC
NA,NA,TRBJ2-3,TRBV27,CASSSSGIGWGDTQYF,TGTGCCAGCAGTTCCTCCGGGATCGGGTGGGGAGATACGCAGTATTTT
TRBD2,NA,TRBJ2-7,TRBV7-9,CASSSPLAGGYEQYF,TGTGCCAGCAGCTCCCCACTAGCGGGAGGGTACGAGCAGTACTTC
TRBD2,NA,TRBJ2-3,TRBV4-2,CASSQEEGTSDADTQYF,TGTGCCAGCAGCCAAGAGGAGGGAACTAGCGACGCAGATACGCAGTATTTT
NA,NA,TRBJ2-1,TRBV4-1,CASSQEPGAKIYNEQFF,TGCGCCAGCAGCCAAGAACCTGGAGCTAAAATCTACAATGAGCAGTTCTTC
TRBD1,NA,TRBJ1-2,TRBV5-6,CASSPYPTGAYGYTF,TGTGCCAGCAGTCCATACCCTACAGGGGCCTATGGCTACACCTTC
TRBD1,NA,TRBJ1-5,TRBV28,CASSRTRDRVYSNQPQHF,TGTGCCAGCAGCCGTACCCGGGACAGAGTTTATAGCAATCAGCCCCAGCATTTT
TRBD1,NA,TRBJ1-2,TRBV25-1,CASSGWGQDYGYTF,TGTGCCAGCAGTGGTTGGGGACAGGACTATGGCTACACCTTC
NA,NA,TRBJ1-5,TRBV10-2,CASSELFLNQPQHF,TGCGCCAGCAGTGAGTTATTCCTTAATCAGCCCCAGCATTTT
NA,NA,TRBJ2-1,TRBV24-1,CATSDLRDSRGEQFF,TGTGCCACCAGTGATTTGCGGGACTCCAGGGGTGAGCAGTTCTTC
NA,few,TRBJ2-7,TRBV3-1,CASSQGVAVSYEQYF,TGTGCCAGCAGCCAAGGTGTAGCGGTCTCCTACGAGCAGTACTTC
NA,NA,TRBJ2-7,TRBV2,CASSVQGLYEQYF,TGTGCCAGCAGTGTGCAGGGATTATACGAGCAGTACTTC
TRBD1,NA,TRBJ2-7,TRBV11-3,CASSPRGQVFEQYF,TGTGCCAGCAGCCCCAGGGGACAGGTGTTTGAGCAGTACTTC
NA,NA,TRBJ1-2,TRBV7-9,CASSIQRLGGYTF,TGTGCCAGCAGCATACAGAGGTTGGGGGGCTACACCTTC
NA,NA,TRBJ2-3,TRBV11-2,CASGAGVVSTDTQYF,TGTGCCTCTGGTGCCGGAGTTGTTAGCACAGATACGCAGTATTTT
NA,NA,TRBJ1-4,TRBV9,CASNVGGAPNEKLFF,TGTGCCAGCAACGTCGGGGGGGCGCCTAATGAAAAACTGTTTTTT
NA,NA,TRBJ2-2,TRBV3-1,CASSPRQGGDGELFF,TGTGCCAGCAGCCCGCGACAGGGAGGAGACGGGGAGCTGTTTTTT
NA,NA,TRBJ1-1,TRBV12-3/TRBV12-4,CASSLWGGSGTEAFF,TGTGCCAGCAGTCTCTGGGGGGGCTCTGGAACTGAAGCTTTCTTT
TRBD1,few,TRBJ2-5,TRBV20-1,CSAREWGQYQETQYF,TGCAGTGCTAGGGAATGGGGACAGTACCAAGAGACCCAGTACTTC
TRBD2,NA,TRBJ2-5,TRBV15,CATSRDGLAGLYQETQYF,TGTGCCACCAGCAGAGATGGACTAGCGGGGCTGTACCAAGAGACCCAGTACTTC
NA,NA,TRBJ2-5,TRBV25-1,CASSDFNELYF,TGTGCCAGCAGCGACTTTAACGAGCTGTACTTC
TRBD1,NA,TRBJ2-1,TRBV7-9,CASGTGNNEQFF,TGTGCCAGCGGGACAGGGAACAATGAGCAGTTCTTC
TRBD1,few,TRBJ2-1,TRBV15,CATSETRTGLDEQFF,TGTGCCACCAGCGAGACCCGGACAGGTCTCGATGAGCAGTTCTTC
NA,once,TRBJ2-7,TRBV6-2/TRBV6-3,CASRQGRADEQYF,TGTGCCAGCAGACAGGGTCGGGCCGACGAGCAGTACTTC
TRBD2,NA,TRBJ2-5,TRBV3-1,CASSPGLAGTDYQETQYF,TGTGCCAGCAGTCCTGGACTAGCGGGGACCGACTACCAAGAGACCCAGTACTTC
NA,NA,TRBJ2-1,TRBV7-2,CASSLDGRGGEQFF,TGTGCCAGCAGCTTAGATGGCAGGGGGGGTGAGCAGTTCTTC
NA,NA,TRBJ1-2,TRBV7-2,CASSWGRSGQRYGYTF,TGTGCCAGCAGTTGGGGGCGGAGTGGACAGCGTTATGGCTACACCTTC
TRBD2,NA,TRBJ2-5,TRBV2,CASSEVAGPGAQYF,TGTGCCAGCAGTGAAGTAGCGGGACCAGGGGCCCAGTACTTC